These 3 T cell receptor beta chains originate from one sample sequenced in a study of yellow fever vaccine responses in identical twins. TCRdb analysed the RT-PCR reads with MiXCR anew, one entry per CDR3 protein. This table holds some 430 distinct CDR3 sequences, approximately 81% found once. The sample was T cells from blood (PBMCs), unsorted or a sorted subset (not recorded which), taken before or after yellow fever vaccination (not recorded which). These receptors all come from a woman aged 18-29 years who received the yellow fever vaccine.

This chain uses TRBV6-1 with TRBJ1-2, with 8 bases identical to TRBD1. This CDR3 comprises 13 residues. In germline, CDR1 is MNHNS, CDR2 SASEGT. After removal of 5 bases from V and 8 bases from J, the junction contained 7 bases not matched to a gene. CDR3 loop: CASSSYRGNGYTF. In nucleotides, the CDR3 is TGTGCCAGCAGTAGTTACAGGGGGAACGGCTACACCTTC.

The rearrangement links TRBV6-7 to TRBJ2-3; 8 bases are shared with TRBD1. TRBV6-7 is flagged as an ORF with uncertain function. Trimming took 5 bases from V and 3 from J; bases not matched to a gene: 7. This CDR3 is built from 15 residues. The CDR3 nucleotides are TGTGCCAGCAGTACGGACAGGGTACGGACAGATACGCAGTATTTT. Protein product: CASSTDRVRTDTQYF.

The CDR3 loop is CASSQDRGSSTDTQYF. The CDR3 bases are TGTGCCAGCAGCCAAGACAGGGGAAGTTCGACAGATACGCAGTATTTT. The chain links TRBV3-1 to TRBJ2-3, with D possibly being TRBD1 (6 bases). Between the trimmed V and J ends, which lost 0 bases and 3 bases, there was a span of 13 bases. This CDR3 has 16 amino acids. The germline CDR1 and CDR2 sequences are LGHDT and YNNKEL (reference sequence).